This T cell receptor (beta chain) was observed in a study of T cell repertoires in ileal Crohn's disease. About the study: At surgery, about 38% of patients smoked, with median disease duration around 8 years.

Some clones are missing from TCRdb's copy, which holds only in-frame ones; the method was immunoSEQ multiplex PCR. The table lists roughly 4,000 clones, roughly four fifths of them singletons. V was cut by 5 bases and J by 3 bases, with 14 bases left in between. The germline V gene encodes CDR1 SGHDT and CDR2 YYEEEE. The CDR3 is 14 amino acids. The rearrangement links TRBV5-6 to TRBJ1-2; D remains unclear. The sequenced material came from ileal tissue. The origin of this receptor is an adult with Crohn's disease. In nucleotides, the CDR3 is TGTGCCAGCAGTACAGATCAGGCATACTATGGCTACACCTTC. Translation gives CASSTDQAYYGYTF.